This T cell receptor beta chain was documented in a study of shared clonotypes between healthy human individuals. Study-level findings and limits: Generation probabilities were higher for clonotypes shared across all four sorted-subset donors than for unshared ones.

Positively selected for CCR7, the CD45RO-negative cells used as naive CD8 cells excluded terminally differentiated effector memory CD45RA+ cells. Produced via immunoSEQ multiplex PCR; TCRdb's table is partial and in-frame only. Among about 1,800,000 clones listed, 85% to 95% were seen once. With regard to this clone: Its antigen is currently unknown. Other DNA sequences of this sample code for an identical CDR3.

This CDR3 region has 14 residues. With V trimmed by 3 bases and J by 1 base, 0 bases remained unmatched. The germline V gene has CDR1 SGHVS and CDR2 FQNEAQ. The clonotype was recovered from a man in his late teens or twenties in good health. This chain connects TRBV7-8 to TRBJ1-1; 9 bases align to TRBD1. Sequences were obtained from naive CD8+ T cells sorted from blood. DNA for the CDR3: TGTGCCAGCAGCTTGGGACAGGGGAACACTGAAGCTTTCTTT. Its protein is CASSLGQGNTEAFF.